A selection of T cell receptor beta chains follows, all from one sample in a study of CD8+CD57+ T cells in acquired aplastic anemia. TCRdb called the reads again in MiXCR, with one record for every CDR3 protein. The sample consists of 260,000 or so distinct CDR3 sequences, more than 45% of them appearing once. Material for sequencing was sorted CD4+, CD8+, or CD8+CD57+ T cells (not recorded which) from PBMCs. The source of these receptors is a human donor with aplastic anemia. CDR3s include the opening cysteine and the closing phenylalanine or tryptophan. The D gene is left open where the match is weak. Some rows have no size entry. The others give once, few or many, or a class for an expanded clone.

D gene: -
V gene: TRBV6-2/TRBV6-3
CDR3 length: 14
J gene: TRBJ1-2
clone size: -
CDR3 protein: CASSYSPGTGAYTF
CDR3 DNA: TGTGCCAGCAGTTACTCACCCGGAACGGGGGCCTACACCTTC

D gene: TRBD2
V gene: TRBV6-6
CDR3 length: 14
J gene: TRBJ2-5
clone size: many
CDR3 protein: CASSQEREVETQYF
CDR3 DNA: TGTGCCAGCAGCCAAGAGCGGGAGGTAGAGACCCAGTACTTC

D gene: -
V gene: TRBV7-9
CDR3 length: 15
J gene: TRBJ1-2
clone size: once
CDR3 protein: CASSLKRDPIYGYTF
CDR3 DNA: TGTGCCAGCAGCTTAAAACGGGACCCAATCTATGGCTACACCTTC

D gene: -
V gene: TRBV11-2
CDR3 length: 13
J gene: TRBJ2-7
clone size: many
CDR3 protein: CASSLVWGFEQYF
CDR3 DNA: TGTGCCAGCAGCTTAGTATGGGGCTTCGAGCAGTACTTC

D gene: TRBD2
V gene: TRBV12-3/TRBV12-4
CDR3 length: 19
J gene: TRBJ2-4
clone size: -
CDR3 protein: CASSSRLAGAPLAKNIQYF
CDR3 DNA: TGTGCCAGCAGTTCCCGACTAGCGGGGGCGCCCTTAGCCAAAAACATTCAGTACTTC

D gene: TRBD2
V gene: TRBV20-1
CDR3 length: 14
J gene: TRBJ2-1
clone size: many
CDR3 protein: CSARGLAVYNEQFF
CDR3 DNA: TGCAGTGCTAGAGGTCTAGCGGTATACAATGAGCAGTTCTTC

D gene: -
V gene: TRBV11-1
CDR3 length: 15
J gene: TRBJ1-4
clone size: few
CDR3 protein: CASSSGPGLNEKLFF
CDR3 DNA: TGTGCCAGCAGCTCGGGACCGGGCCTTAATGAAAAACTGTTTTTT

D gene: -
V gene: TRBV20-1
CDR3 length: 14
J gene: TRBJ1-2
clone size: few
CDR3 protein: CSARDPDGNYGYTF
CDR3 DNA: TGCAGTGCTAGAGATCCAGACGGGAACTATGGCTACACCTTC

D gene: -
V gene: TRBV7-9
CDR3 length: 15
J gene: TRBJ1-5
clone size: few
CDR3 protein: CASSRTATGNQPQHF
CDR3 DNA: TGTGCCAGCAGCCGGACAGCAACAGGCAATCAGCCCCAGCATTTT

D gene: -
V gene: TRBV7-9
CDR3 length: 16
J gene: TRBJ2-1
clone size: many
CDR3 protein: CASSLGSPPLWNEQFF
CDR3 DNA: TGTGCCAGCAGCTTGGGCTCCCCTCCCCTTTGGAATGAGCAGTTCTTC

D gene: TRBD1
V gene: TRBV4-1
CDR3 length: 13
J gene: TRBJ1-5
clone size: -
CDR3 protein: CACSPTGAQPQHF
CDR3 DNA: TGCGCCTGCAGCCCGACAGGGGCTCAGCCCCAGCATTTT

D gene: TRBD2
V gene: TRBV20-1
CDR3 length: 16
J gene: TRBJ2-1
clone size: many
CDR3 protein: CSVTTPGTSDIGEQFF
CDR3 DNA: TGCAGTGTAACGACTCCCGGGACTAGCGATATCGGGGAGCAGTTCTTC